Below are 22 T cell receptor beta chains sequenced from a single sample in a study of cytomegalovirus exposure and HLA in healthy donors (TCRdb year 2017). The protocol used for the library was the immunoSEQ multiplex PCR assay. For the multiplex PCR, a mixture combining 60 forward primers for TCR Vbeta segments and 13 reverse primers for TCR Jbeta segments was used. The table comes from immuneACCESS by way of TCRdb, which keeps in-frame sequences with V and J called. Part of the clones is missing from these tables; in studies checked, under half for an unresolved V gene and the rest for unknown reasons. Within this sample are about 75,000 clones, with roughly 88% of them counted one time only. The ten largest clones add up to 18% of the sample. Material: PBMCs. Source of these receptors: a man aged 70-80 years in good health and CMV-seropositive.

The J gene is TRBJ2-3, the V gene TRBV28; perhaps TRBD2 as D (7 bases). The V end lost 11 bases, the J end lost 6 bases, and 12 bases lay between the germline ends. This CDR3 region has 11 residues. Germline CDR1 is MDHEN and CDR2 is SYDVKM. The CDR3 here is CALGGADTQYF. The CDR3, as DNA: TGTGCCCTTGGGGGGGCGGATACGCAGTATTTT.

The chain recombines TRBV4-2 with TRBJ1-2; 8 nucleotides align to TRBD1. V shed 3 bases and J 6 bases; nucleotides not matched to a gene: 6. CDR1 is LGHNA, CDR2 YNFKEQ, per germline. The CDR3 has 14 residues. In DNA form, the CDR3 reads TGTGCCAGCAGCCACGGACAGGGAGTAGATGGCTACACCTTC. Amino acids: CASSHGQGVDGYTF.

This chain connects TRBV11-3 to TRBJ1-3, with unresolved D. The CDR3 totals 14 residues. Germline V CDR1 and CDR2: SGHNT, YENEEA. Trimming took 5 bases from V and 3 from J, leaving 11 bases between them. CDR3 amino acids: CASSHPRGGNTIYF. CDR3 DNA: TGTGCCAGCAGCCATCCCCGGGGTGGAAACACCATATATTTT.

This chain links TRBV21-1 with TRBJ2-7; whether TRBD1, the table's D call, matches the DNA was not checked. TRBV21-1 is a documented pseudogene. CDR3 length equals 15 residues. CDR3 DNA sequence: TGTGCCAGCAGCAAAGTAAGGGGGATCTGGTACGAGCAGTACTTC. It is translated as CASSKVRGIWYEQYF.

The chain has TRBV28 and TRBJ2-5; TRBD2 aligns across 10 bases. Trimming at V came to 4 bases and at J to 14 bases, leaving 4 bases not matched to a gene. CDR1 and CDR2 from the germline V gene are MDHEN and SYDVKM. This CDR3 comprises 11 residues. The CDR3, as DNA: TGTGCCAGCAGTTCACGACTAGCGGGTTACTTC. It encodes CASSSRLAGYF.

The chain carries TRBV19 and TRBJ1-6; 7 bases map to TRBD1. CDR1 LNHDA and CDR2 SQIVND come from the germline V gene (reference sequence). The CDR3 sequence is 14 residues long. After removal of 5 bases from V and 10 bases from J, the junction contained 8 bases not matched to a gene. The CDR3 nucleotides read TGTGCCAGTAGTGGAACAGGGGAACGCTCACCCCTCCACTTT. This translates into CASSGTGERSPLHF.

This CDR3 is CASSPTSGRDTQYF. CDR3 DNA: TGTGCCAGCTCACCAACTAGCGGGAGGGATACGCAGTATTTT. V usage is TRBV18 and J usage is TRBJ2-3; TRBD2 matches at 12 bases. The CDR3 has 14 amino acids. V was clipped by 2 bases and J by 6 bases; unmatched bases: 0. The germline CDR1 and CDR2 sequences are KGHSH and LQKENI.

J is TRBJ1-6 and V is TRBV10-3; D unresolved. The germline V and J ends were trimmed by 7 bases and 6 bases, with 10 bases remaining between them. Germline V gene data show CDR1 as ENHRY and CDR2 as SYGVKD. CDR3 length: 13 residues. CDR3: CAITGSLNSPLHF. CDR3 nucleotides: TGTGCCATCACTGGGAGCCTTAATTCACCCCTCCACTTT.

The chain recombines TRBV7-9 with TRBJ2-5; TRBD2 is a possible D gene (6 bases). The CDR3 extends over 15 amino acids. V was trimmed by 4 bases and J by 5 bases, leaving 17 bases between them. From germline, CDR1 is SEHNR and CDR2 FQNEAQ (reference sequence). In DNA form, the CDR3 reads TGTGCCAGCAGCTCTGGGACTCCCGACTCGGAGACCCAGTACTTC. Amino acids: CASSSGTPDSETQYF.

The V gene is TRBV5-4, the J gene TRBJ2-1; 9 bases agree with TRBD2. V lost 5 bases and J lost 7; bases outside the gene matches: 7. CDR1 and CDR2 (germline): SGHNT, YYREEE (reference sequence). This CDR3 is built from 14 residues. The CDR3 loop is CASRGSSGMNEQFF. CDR3 nucleotides: TGTGCCAGCAGGGGTTCTAGCGGGATGAATGAGCAGTTCTTC. The whole variable domain, filled in from reference TRBV5-4 and TRBJ2-1, reads ETGVTQSPTHLIKTRGQQVTLRCSSQSGHNTVSWYQQALGQGPQFIFQYYREEENGRGNFPPRFSGLQFPNYSSELNVNALELDDSALYLCASRGSSGMNEQFFGPGTRLTVL.

This clone showed up just once. The CDR3 DNA is TGTGCCAGCAGTTACCCGCTAGCGGGAGGGGGCAATGAGCAGTTCTTC. Protein sequence: CASSYPLAGGGNEQFF. V usage is TRBV6-6 and J usage is TRBJ2-1, with TRBD2 matching over 12 bases. V shed 2 bases and J 6 bases; nucleotides not matched to a gene: 5. Looked up from germline, CDR1 is MNHNY and CDR2 is SVGAGI (reference sequence). The CDR3 spans 16 residues.

The chain combines TRBV2 with TRBJ2-7; D remains unclear. The CDR3 has 11 amino acids. Germline-derived CDR1 and CDR2 are SNHLY and FYNNEI. The V and J ends lost 7 bases and 0 bases respectively, with 4 bases between them. The CDR3 nucleotides read TGTGCCAGCATCCGCTCCTACGAGCAGTACTTC. Residues: CASIRSYEQYF.

The chain is built from TRBV27 and TRBJ2-1; 9 bases agree with TRBD2. CDR1 MNHEY and CDR2 SMNVEV come from the germline V gene (reference sequence). This CDR3 is 15 amino acids long. V lost 5 bases and J lost 7; bases outside the gene matches: 9. DNA for the CDR3: TGTGCCAGCAGTCAGCTAGCGGGGCCTTTAAATGAGCAGTTCTTC. This encodes CASSQLAGPLNEQFF.

The chain combines TRBV7-9 with TRBJ2-5; D may be TRBD2 (5 bases). This CDR3 is built from 15 residues. Germline V CDR1 and CDR2: SEHNR, FQNEAQ (reference sequence). V was pared by 4 bases and J by 4 bases, with 16 bases between. CDR3 region: CASSSLGFTSETQYF. In DNA, the CDR3 is TGTGCCAGCAGCTCACTAGGATTTACGTCAGAGACCCAGTACTTC.

The V gene is TRBV9, the J gene TRBJ1-6; D is possibly TRBD1 (6 bases). The CDR3 totals 15 residues. V gave up 2 bases and J gave up 13 bases, with 19 bases separating them. Germline V gene data show CDR1 as SGDLS and CDR2 as YYNGEE. The CDR3 is CASSVTWSRGWPLHF. CDR3 nucleotides: TGTGCCAGCAGCGTCACCTGGAGCAGGGGTTGGCCCCTCCACTTT.

This chain links TRBV6-1 with TRBJ2-7; tentative D call: TRBD2 (5 bases). CDR1 is MNHNS, CDR2 SASEGT, per germline. The length of the CDR3 is 13 residues. Deletions cut 4 bases from V and 3 bases from J, with 10 bases between. The CDR3 DNA reads TGTGCCAGCAGTGCGACGGACTTCTACGAGCAGTACTTC. Its protein is CASSATDFYEQYF.

This clone was seen just once. The chain employs TRBV4-2 and TRBJ1-1; D not certain. Trimming removed 4 bases from V and 1 base from J, with 22 bases in between. Germline assignment: CDR1 LGHNA and CDR2 YNFKEQ. CDR3 size: 18 residues. CDR3 DNA sequence: TGTGCCAGCAGCCCCCTCGGAGAACTAGGCCTTCCGAACACTGAAGCTTTCTTT. Protein: CASSPLGELGLPNTEAFF.

This chain links TRBV21-1 with TRBJ2-3; the D call in the table, TRBD2, was not verified against the DNA. TRBV21-1 is a pseudogene segment. The CDR3 is made up of 15 amino acids. CDR3 protein: CASSKWLASTDTQYF. Here the CDR3 DNA reads TGTGCCAGCAGCAAGTGGCTAGCTAGCACAGATACGCAGTATTTT.

Here the CDR3 DNA reads TGTGCCAGCAGCCCCTGGACTAGCGGGAGAACCTACGAGCAGTACTTC. This encodes CASSPWTSGRTYEQYF. This sequence joins TRBV7-2 and TRBJ2-7, with 13 bases lining up with TRBD2. The CDR3 has 16 residues. With 5 bases clipped from V and 2 bases from J, the junction kept 6 bases outside the gene matches. Germline V gene data show CDR1 as SGHTA and CDR2 as FQGNSA.

The chain joins TRBV7-8 to TRBJ2-2; tentatively, D is TRBD1 (6 bases). The CDR3 has 13 amino acids. The germline gives CDR1 SGHVS, CDR2 FQNEAQ. V shed 5 bases and J shed 5 bases, with 9 bases lying between them. CDR3 in amino acids: CASSPGTTGELFF. The CDR3 DNA follows: TGTGCCAGCAGCCCTGGGACAACCGGGGAGCTGTTTTTT.

V and J are TRBV11-2 and TRBJ2-6; TRBD1 is a possible D gene (5 bases). This CDR3 is built from 15 residues. V lost 1 base and J 1 base, leaving 5 bases between the germline ends. The germline V gene encodes CDR1 SGHAT and CDR2 FQNNGV. CDR3 DNA sequence: TGTGCCAGCAGCTTAGCAGGGTCTGGGGCCAACGTCCTGACTTTC. Translating gives CASSLAGSGANVLTF.

This chain uses TRBV6-4 with TRBJ2-7; 8 bases fit TRBD1. Trimming cost V 6 bases and J 3 bases; bases outside gene matches: 10. This CDR3 spans 15 amino acids. Germline CDR1 MRHNA, CDR2 SNTAGT. For the CDR3, the DNA is TGTGCCAGCAGCCTACAGGGGGGAGCCAACTACGAGCAGTACTTC. Its translation is CASSLQGGANYEQYF.